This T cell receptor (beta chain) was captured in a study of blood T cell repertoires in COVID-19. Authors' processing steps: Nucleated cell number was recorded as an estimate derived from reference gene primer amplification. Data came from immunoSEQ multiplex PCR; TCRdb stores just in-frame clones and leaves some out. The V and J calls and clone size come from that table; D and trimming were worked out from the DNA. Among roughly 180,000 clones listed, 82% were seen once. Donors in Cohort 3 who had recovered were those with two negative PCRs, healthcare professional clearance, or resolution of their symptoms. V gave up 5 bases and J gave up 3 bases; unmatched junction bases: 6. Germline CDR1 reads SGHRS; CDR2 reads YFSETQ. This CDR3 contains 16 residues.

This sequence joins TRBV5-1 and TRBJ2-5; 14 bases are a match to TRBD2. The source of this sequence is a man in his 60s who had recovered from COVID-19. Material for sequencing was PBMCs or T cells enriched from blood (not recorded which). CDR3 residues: CASSGGTSGRKETQYF. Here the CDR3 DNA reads TGCGCCAGCAGTGGTGGGACTAGCGGGAGAAAAGAGACCCAGTACTTC.